This T cell receptor beta chain emerged from a study of blood T cell repertoires in COVID-19. The repertoire was sequenced with immunoSEQ multiplex PCR; TCRdb's copy has only in-frame clones and lacks some. This sample has 250,000 or so clones, with about 89% found just once. V lost 7 bases and J lost 6, with 15 bases in between. Germline assignment: CDR1 SQVTM and CDR2 ANQGSEA. The CDR3 covers 12 residues. The sequencing input was PBMCs or T cells enriched from blood (not recorded which). The chain couples TRBV29-1 to TRBJ1-1; D ambiguous. This TCR derives from a human donor in a cohort exposed to, infected with or recovered from COVID-19 (not recorded which). The donor label of this sample is uncertain. The CDR3 protein is CSAGPFGAEAFF. In DNA, the CDR3 is TGCAGCGCCGGGCCCTTCGGGGCTGAAGCTTTCTTT.